This T cell receptor (beta chain) originates from a study of T cells generated in artificial thymic organoids. Study-wide points: Organoid-derived CD8 T cells had diversity comparable to thymic and blood naive cells.

Human HSPCs were combined with MS5 stroma expressing human DLL1. Residual T cells were removed by FACS sorting CD34+CD3- progenitor cells before seeding the organoids. Organoid and thymic CD3+TCRαβ+CD8 single positive cells were FACS sorted. Germline-derived CDR1 and CDR2 are ENHRY and SYGVKD. The CDR3 length is 13 residues. Trimming stripped 1 base from V and 4 bases from J, with 6 bases between. Details on this clonotype: Its target is not known.

TCRalpha and TCRbeta libraries were amplified separately by semi-nested PCR with TRAC or TRBC reverse primers. One entry per CDR3 protein results from TCRdb running MiXCR on the 5' RACE reads. The table shows about 8,400 distinct CDR3 sequences, with 20% to 30% occurring only once. The source of this sequence is a human donor who gave cord blood stem cells for thymic organoid culture, a cardiac surgery patient who gave postnatal thymus, or a blood donor (not recorded which). The sample comprised naive CD8+ T cells grown in artificial thymic organoids from cord blood stem and progenitor cells. Subset defined: CD3+TCRalphabeta+CD8SP T cells; for blood, CD45RO-CCR7+ naive CD8+ T cells. The rearrangement links TRBV10-3 to TRBJ2-3; D is uncertain. The CDR3 loop reads CAISEWLADTQYF. The CDR3 nucleotides are TGTGCCATCAGTGAGTGGTTAGCAGATACGCAGTATTTT.